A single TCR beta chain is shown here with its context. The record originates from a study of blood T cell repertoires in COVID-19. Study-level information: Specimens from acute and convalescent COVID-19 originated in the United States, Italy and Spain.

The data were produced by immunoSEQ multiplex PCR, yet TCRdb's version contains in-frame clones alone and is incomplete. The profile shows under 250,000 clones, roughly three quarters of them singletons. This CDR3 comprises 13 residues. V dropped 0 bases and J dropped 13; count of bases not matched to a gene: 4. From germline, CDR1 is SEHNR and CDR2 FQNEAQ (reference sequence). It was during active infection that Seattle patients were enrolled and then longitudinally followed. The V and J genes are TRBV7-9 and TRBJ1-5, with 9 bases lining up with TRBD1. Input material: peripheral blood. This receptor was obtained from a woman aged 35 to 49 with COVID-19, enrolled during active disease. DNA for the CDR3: TGTGCCAGCAGCTTAGCGGGACAGGGCTTGCAGCATTTT. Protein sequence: CASSLAGQGLQHF.